This TCR beta chain was sequenced in a study of T cell repertoires in cytomegalovirus infection (dated by TCRdb to about 2019). For the wider study: Donor HLA type was relevant to the analysis, as public TCR beta signatures indicated carriage of CMV infection together with the matching HLA type.

About this clonotype: The antigen it recognizes is unknown. Per-base qualities were not stored, and no clone one base away is much larger.

Sequenced using an Illumina HiSeq 1500. Through fastp at Q25 and MiXCR, TCRdb rebuilt clones from the public reads, retaining in-frame beta chains. Records with the same CDR3 protein are collapsed into one entry carrying the most frequent genes and DNA. Counted in this sample were 200,000 to 300,000 distinct CDR3 sequences; approximately 13% of them appeared once. Together, the top ten hold approximately 1.6% of the sample. The CDR3 contains 18 residues, cysteine and phenylalanine counted. This entry keeps only the CDR3 DNA: 54 bases, framed from base 1. CDR1 and CDR2, looked up from the germline V gene, are KGHSH and LQKENI. The trim is 5 bases for V and 0 bases for J, with a gap of 23 bases between the germline ends. What the work shows at the level of the full study, not this receptor alone: In both this cohort and an independent roughly 330-donor cohort, the cumulative frequency of public TCR beta family members distinguished carriers of CMV infection plus the relevant HLA type. In the ex vivo response, HLA-C-restricted CMV-specific TCR beta clonotypes were dominant, and in two of eight donors the single most frequent clonotype came from this HLA-C-restricted group.

The V and J segments used are TRBV18 and TRBJ2-7; the D gene is perhaps TRBD1 or TRBD2, each of them matching over 5 bases. Sequencing was done on a sample of PBMCs. This clonotype was sampled from a human donor in good health (CMV status not recorded). Some clones in this sample may be carry-over from other donors' samples. The encoded CDR3 is CASSVKTGTSFDSYEQYF. In nucleotide form, the sequence is TGTGCCAGCTCAGTGAAGACCGGGACCAGTTTCGACTCCTACGAGCAGTACTTC.